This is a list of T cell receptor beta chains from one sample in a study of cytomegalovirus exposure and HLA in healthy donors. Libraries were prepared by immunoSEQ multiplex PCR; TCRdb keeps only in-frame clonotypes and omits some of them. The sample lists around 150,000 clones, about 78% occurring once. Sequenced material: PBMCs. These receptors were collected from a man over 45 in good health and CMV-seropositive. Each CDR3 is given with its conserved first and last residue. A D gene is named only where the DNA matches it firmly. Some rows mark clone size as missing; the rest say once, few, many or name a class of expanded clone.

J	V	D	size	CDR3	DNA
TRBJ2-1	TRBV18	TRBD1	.	CASSSTGDNEQFF	TGTGCCAGCTCATCAACAGGGGACAATGAGCAGTTCTTC
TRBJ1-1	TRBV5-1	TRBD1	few	CASSSQGDTEAFF	TGCGCCAGCAGCTCGCAGGGGGACACTGAAGCTTTCTTT
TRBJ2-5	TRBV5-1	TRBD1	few	CASSHTGGETQYF	TGCGCCAGCAGCCATACAGGGGGCGAGACCCAGTACTTC
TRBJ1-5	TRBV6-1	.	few	CASSAGQPQHF	TGTGCCAGCAGTGCGGGGCAGCCCCAGCATTTT
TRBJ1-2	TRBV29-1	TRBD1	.	CSVELRRQGLIPYGYTF	TGCAGCGTTGAACTTCGGCGACAGGGCCTCATCCCCTATGGCTATACCTTC
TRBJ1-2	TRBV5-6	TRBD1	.	CASSLGDRVYGYTF	TGTGCCAGCAGCTTGGGGGACAGGGTATATGGCTACACCTTC
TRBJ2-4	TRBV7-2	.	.	CASSLAGALNIQYF	TGTGCCAGCAGCTTAGCGGGAGCTCTAAACATTCAGTACTTC
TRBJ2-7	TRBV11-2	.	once	CASSLRTEQYF	TGTGCCAGCAGCCTTAGGACAGAGCAGTACTTC
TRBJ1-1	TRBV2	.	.	CASSQQGGGAFF	TGTGCCAGCAGCCAACAGGGTGGTGGGGCTTTCTTT
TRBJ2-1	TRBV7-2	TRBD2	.	CASSLASGRSSGAEQFF	TGTGCCAGCAGCTTAGCTAGCGGGAGGTCGTCGGGGGCTGAGCAGTTCTTC
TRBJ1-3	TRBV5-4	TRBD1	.	CASSLAGGENTIYF	TGTGCCAGCAGCTTGGCAGGGGGCGAAAACACCATATATTTT
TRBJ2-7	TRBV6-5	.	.	CASRAGGQGYEQYF	TGTGCCAGCAGAGCCGGGGGTCAGGGCTACGAGCAGTACTTC
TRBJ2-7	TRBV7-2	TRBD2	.	CASSLALLTSGLSYEQYF	TGTGCCAGCAGCTTAGCGCTGTTGACTAGCGGGCTGTCCTACGAGCAGTACTTC
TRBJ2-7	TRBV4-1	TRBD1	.	CASSPGQGVYEQYF	TGCGCCAGCAGCCCAGGACAGGGGGTCTACGAGCAGTACTTC
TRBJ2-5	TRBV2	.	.	CASSGGARLGPDEETQYF	TGTGCCAGCAGTGGAGGAGCTAGACTCGGCCCGGATGAAGAGACCCAGTACTTC
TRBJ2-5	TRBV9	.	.	CASSVAPGIGETQYF	TGTGCCAGCAGCGTAGCCCCAGGGATCGGCGAGACCCAGTACTTC
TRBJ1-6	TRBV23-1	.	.	CASSQSGRGLENSPLHF	TGCGCCAGCAGTCAATCGGGGAGGGGGTTGGAAAATTCACCCCTCCACTTT
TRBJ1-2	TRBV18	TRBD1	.	CASSSAIGTGGRGYTF	TGTGCCAGCTCCTCGGCAATCGGGACAGGGGGTCGAGGCTACACCTTC
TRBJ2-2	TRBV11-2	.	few	CASSLGGTGELFF	TGTGCCAGCAGCTTGGGAGGAACCGGGGAGCTGTTTTTT
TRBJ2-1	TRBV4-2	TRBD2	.	CASSPLPRGSGTNNEQFF	TGTGCCAGCAGCCCACTCCCTAGAGGTAGCGGGACCAACAATGAGCAGTTCTTC
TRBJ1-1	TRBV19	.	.	CASSFDRNTEAFF	TGTGCCAGTAGTTTTGACAGGAACACTGAAGCTTTCTTT
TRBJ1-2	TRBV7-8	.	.	CASSLDLTGYTF	TGTGCCAGCAGCTTAGACTTAACTGGCTACACCTTC
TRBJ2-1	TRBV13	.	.	CASTSFETTYNEQFF	TGTGCCAGCACCTCGTTTGAGACTACCTACAATGAGCAGTTCTTC
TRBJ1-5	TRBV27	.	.	CASSAGNSNQPQHF	TGTGCCAGCAGCGCGGGGAACAGCAATCAGCCCCAGCATTTT
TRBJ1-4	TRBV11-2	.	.	CASSIRGEKLFF	TGTGCCAGCAGCATCCGGGGTGAAAAACTGTTTTTT
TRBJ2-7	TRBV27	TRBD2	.	CASSLRGYEQYF	TGTGCCAGCAGTTTGCGGGGGTACGAGCAGTACTTC
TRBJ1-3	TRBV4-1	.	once	CASSQEAATFGNTIYF	TGCGCCAGCAGCCAAGAGGCGGCAACCTTTGGAAACACCATATATTTT
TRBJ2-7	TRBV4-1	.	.	CASSQERGSSYEQYF	TGCGCCAGCAGCCAAGAGAGGGGGAGCTCCTACGAGCAGTACTTC
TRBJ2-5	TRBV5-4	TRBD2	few	CASSFGWEGETQYF	TGTGCCAGCAGCTTCGGATGGGAGGGAGAGACCCAGTACTTC
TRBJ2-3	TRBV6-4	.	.	CARHPRVDTQYF	TGTGCCAGGCATCCCAGGGTGGATACGCAGTATTTT